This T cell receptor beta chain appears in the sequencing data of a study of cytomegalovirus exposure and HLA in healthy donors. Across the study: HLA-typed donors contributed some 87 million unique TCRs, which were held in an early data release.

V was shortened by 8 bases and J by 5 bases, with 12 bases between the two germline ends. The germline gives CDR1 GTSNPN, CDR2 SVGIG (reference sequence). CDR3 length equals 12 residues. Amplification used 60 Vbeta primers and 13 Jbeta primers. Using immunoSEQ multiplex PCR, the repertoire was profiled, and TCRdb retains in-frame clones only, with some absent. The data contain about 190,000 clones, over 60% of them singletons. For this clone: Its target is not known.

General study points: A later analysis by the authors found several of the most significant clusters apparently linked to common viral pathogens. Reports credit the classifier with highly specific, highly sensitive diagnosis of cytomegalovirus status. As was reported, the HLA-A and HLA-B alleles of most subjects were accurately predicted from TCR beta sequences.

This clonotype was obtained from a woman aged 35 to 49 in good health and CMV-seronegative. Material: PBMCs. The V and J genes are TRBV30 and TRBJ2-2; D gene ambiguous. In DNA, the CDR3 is TGTGCCCTTGGTGGAGCTACCGGGGAGCTGTTTTTT. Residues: CALGGATGELFF.